A single sample is the source of the 10 T cell receptor beta chains below, sequenced in a study of T cell changes during pregnancy in multiple sclerosis. Clones were read by immunoSEQ multiplex PCR, and TCRdb kept only the in-frame ones, dropping some. Of 20,000 to 25,000 clones listed, about 89% are singletons. The sequences come from CD8+ T cells from peripheral blood mononuclear cells, collected in the first trimester of pregnancy. Every receptor here comes from a female donor with multiple sclerosis, enrolled in a pregnancy study.

The genes are TRBV7-3 and TRBJ2-5; 14 bases map to TRBD2. This CDR3 region has 18 residues. The junction had 13 bases not matched to a gene; V was cut back by 5 bases and J by 5 bases. Germline V gives CDR1 SGHTA, CDR2 FQGTGA. The CDR3 is CASSEVTTSGRALETQYF. The CDR3 DNA is TGTGCCAGCAGCGAGGTTACGACTAGCGGGAGGGCCCTGGAGACCCAGTACTTC.

The V call is TRBV7-2, the J call TRBJ2-7; TRBD2 matches 12 bases. The trim removed 0 bases at V and 3 bases at J, leaving 0 bases unmatched. The CDR3 is made up of 15 amino acids. The germline V gene encodes CDR1 SGHTA and CDR2 FQGNSA. CDR3 bases: TGTGCCAGCAGCTTAGCACTAGCGGGAGGCTACGAGCAGTACTTC. Protein sequence: CASSLALAGGYEQYF.

The J gene is TRBJ2-1, the V gene TRBV4-1, with TRBD2 matching 9 bases. This CDR3 contains 15 residues. The germline gives CDR1 MGHRA, CDR2 YSYEKL. The V segment lost 2 bases and the J segment 15 bases; nucleotides outside the gene matches: 14. CDR3 bases: TGCGCCAGCAGCCAACTGGGGGCTAGCGGGAATCTCGCGTTCTTC. Encoded protein: CASSQLGASGNLAFF.

The genes are TRBV7-9 and TRBJ2-5; no clear D gene. CDR1 is SEHNR and CDR2 is FQNEAQ in the germline V gene (reference sequence). The CDR3 totals 13 residues. Trimming pared 0 bases from V and 3 bases from J, leaving 5 bases between. CDR3 loop: CASSLALEETQYF. The CDR3 bases are TGTGCCAGCAGCTTAGCCCTCGAAGAGACCCAGTACTTC.

The chain employs TRBV29-1 and TRBJ2-7; unclear D gene. The CDR3 runs 12 residues. CDR1 is SQVTM, CDR2 ANQGSEA, per germline. Trimming pared 3 bases from V and 0 bases from J, leaving 6 bases between. This CDR3 reads CSVEGSSYEQYF. CDR3 DNA: TGCAGCGTTGAGGGCAGCTCCTACGAGCAGTACTTC.

The chain couples TRBV27 to TRBJ2-7; 10 nucleotides line up with TRBD2. The V and J ends lost 7 bases and 5 bases, in that order; junction bases with no gene match: 8. The CDR3 has 14 residues. CDR1 is MNHEY, CDR2 SMNVEV, per germline (reference sequence). The CDR3 spells CASKMTSGLDEQYF. The DNA for the CDR3 is TGTGCCAGCAAAATGACTAGCGGGCTGGACGAGCAGTACTTC.

This clone has more than one count but fewer than ten. V usage is TRBV6-1 and J usage is TRBJ1-1; possible D gene TRBD1, 5 bases. CDR1 MNHNS and CDR2 SASEGT come from the germline V gene. The V end was cut by 6 bases, the J end by 5 bases, with 10 bases between. CDR3 length equals 12 residues. The CDR3 reads CASRAGWTEAFF. The CDR3 DNA reads as TGTGCCAGCAGAGCAGGGTGGACTGAAGCTTTCTTT.

The chain uses TRBV28 and TRBJ2-5, with 10 bases matching TRBD2. The CDR3 covers 17 residues. CDR1 is MDHEN, CDR2 SYDVKM, per germline. V lost 3 bases, J lost 4 bases, and 11 bases stayed unmatched. The CDR3 DNA reads TGTGCCAGCAGTTTCCTGGGGGCTAGCGGGAGCGCAGAGACCCAGTACTTC. It codes for CASSFLGASGSAETQYF.

The chain joins TRBV7-9 to TRBJ2-3, with D unclear. From germline, CDR1 is SEHNR and CDR2 FQNEAQ (reference sequence). V gave up 1 base and J gave up 4 bases, with 15 bases separating them. The CDR3 spans 16 residues. The CDR3 nucleotides read TGTGCCAGCAGCTTAGGGGCCCAGTCATTATCAGATACGCAGTATTTT. Its protein product is CASSLGAQSLSDTQYF.

This chain joins TRBV5-5 and TRBJ2-1; tentatively, D is TRBD2 (6 bases). The CDR3 is 17 amino acids. Germline V gives CDR1 SGHKS, CDR2 YYEKEE (reference sequence). V lost 0 bases, J lost 8 bases, and 21 bases lay in between. The CDR3 is CASSLAGPQLGLHEQFF. In DNA, the CDR3 is TGTGCCAGCAGCTTGGCGGGACCTCAATTGGGACTCCATGAGCAGTTCTTC.